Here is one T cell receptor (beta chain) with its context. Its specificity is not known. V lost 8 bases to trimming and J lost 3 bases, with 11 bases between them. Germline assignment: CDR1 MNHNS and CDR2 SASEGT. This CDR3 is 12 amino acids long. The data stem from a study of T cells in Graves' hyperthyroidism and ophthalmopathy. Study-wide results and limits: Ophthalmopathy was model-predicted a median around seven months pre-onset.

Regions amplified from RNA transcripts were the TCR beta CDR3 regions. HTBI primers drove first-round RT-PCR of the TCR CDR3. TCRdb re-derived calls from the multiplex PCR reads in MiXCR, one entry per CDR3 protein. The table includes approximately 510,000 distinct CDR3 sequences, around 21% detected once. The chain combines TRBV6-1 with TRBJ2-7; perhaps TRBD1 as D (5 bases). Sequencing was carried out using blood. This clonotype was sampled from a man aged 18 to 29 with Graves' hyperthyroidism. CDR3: CASSRAGYEQYF. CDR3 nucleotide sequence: TGTGCCAGCTCCAGGGCTGGCTACGAGCAGTACTTC.